A single sample gave rise to the 31 T cell receptor beta chains below, sequenced in a study of response to subunit inactivated influenza vaccine (dated by TCRdb to the late 2010s). The library relied on RT-PCR. Instrument on record: Illumina HiSeq 2500. The public reads were quality trimmed at Q25 with fastp and then assembled into clones with MiXCR by TCRdb, keeping productive beta chains. Each CDR3 protein gets just one entry, which takes the most common genes and DNA from the rows behind it. Present in this sample are approximately 700,000 distinct CDR3 sequences, approximately 15% of which were seen just once. 6% to 7% of the sample lies in the top ten. Sequencing was performed on PBMCs from blood, taken roughly 2 weeks before vaccination. These receptors came from a man aged 50 to 59 who received an inactivated influenza vaccine. Donor details come from another sample of the same person, matched by shared clones.

This clonotype was found a few times. The chain employs TRBV27 and TRBJ2-1; TRBD2 matches 8 bases. Germline CDR1 and CDR2: MNHEY and SMNVEV (reference sequence). J was trimmed by 4 bases and V by 5 bases; bases with no gene match: 10. The CDR3 totals 16 residues. The CDR3 sequence is CASSPRYTSGYNEQFF. CDR3 nucleotides: TGTGCCAGCAGTCCCCGATACACTAGCGGATACAATGAGCAGTTCTTC.

This clonotype was recorded at least ten times. A junction boundary mismatches the germline segment, possibly from a read error. The chain recombines TRBV5-1 with TRBJ2-3; TRBD2 agrees at 9 bases. The CDR3 length is 15 residues. Looked up from germline, CDR1 is SGHRS and CDR2 is YFSETQ. In nucleotides, the CDR3 is TGCGCCAGCTGCTTGACTAGCGGTAGCACAGATACGCAGTATTTT. This gives the protein CASCLTSGSTDTQYF.

The rearrangement links TRBV6-1 to TRBJ1-2; D gene unclear. V was shortened by 5 bases and J by 0 bases, with 16 bases between the two germline ends. The CDR3 consists of 16 residues. Germline V gives CDR1 MNHNS, CDR2 SASEGT. The DNA for the CDR3 is TGTGCCAGCAGTCCACGGACCGGGCCGGCTAACTATGGCTACACCTTC. Residues: CASSPRTGPANYGYTF.

This clonotype was seen at least ten times. This rearrangement joins TRBV28 to TRBJ1-2, with D perhaps matching TRBD1 (6 bases). The CDR3 is 14 residues long. V was trimmed by 4 bases and J by 5 bases, leaving 14 bases between them. Looked up from germline, CDR1 is MDHEN and CDR2 is SYDVKM. This CDR3 reads CASSSGEGDYGYTF. The CDR3 nucleotides read TGTGCCAGCAGTTCAGGGGAAGGAGATTATGGCTACACCTTC.

This chain uses TRBV27 with TRBJ2-7, with a tentative D call TRBD1 (5 bases). Trimming shortened V by 2 bases and J by 3 bases, and 14 bases separated the two germline ends. The CDR3 is 15 amino acids. CDR1 and CDR2 (germline): MNHEY, SMNVEV (reference sequence). This chain's CDR3 is CASSLTSAGYYEQYF. The DNA for the CDR3 is TGTGCCAGCAGTTTAACCAGTGCAGGGTACTACGAGCAGTACTTC.

This clonotype was seen more than once but under ten times. CDR3: CASSSLGGLYGYTF. Here the CDR3 DNA reads TGTGCCAGCAGTTCGCTTGGGGGGCTCTATGGCTACACCTTC. The rearrangement joins TRBV12-3 or TRBV12-4 to TRBJ1-2; a weak D match, TRBD1 (6 bases). This CDR3 is built from 14 residues. The V end was cut by 4 bases, the J end by 4 bases, with 13 bases between.

In this sample, this clonotype turned up a few times. The genes are TRBV14 and TRBJ2-7, with D perhaps TRBD1 or TRBD2 (7 bases each). CDR1 SGHDN and CDR2 FVKESK come from the germline V gene. CDR3 length equals 14 residues. V dropped 2 bases and J dropped 6 bases, with 14 bases sitting between them. The CDR3, as DNA: TGTGCCAGCAGCCAACTCACAGGGGAGGGCGAGCAGTACTTC. Amino acids: CASSQLTGEGEQYF.

The chain couples TRBV7-9 to TRBJ2-7, with a weak D call TRBD2 (6 bases). Trimming cost V 3 bases and J 7 bases, with 22 bases left between them. The CDR3 loop spans 16 amino acids. Germline assignment: CDR1 SEHNR and CDR2 FQNEAQ (reference sequence). CDR3 residues: CASSFPAGNPRGEQYF. The CDR3 nucleotides are TGTGCCAGCAGCTTCCCCGCGGGAAATCCCCGGGGAGAGCAGTACTTC.

The gene calls are TRBV6-1 and TRBJ2-2, with 8 bases lining up with TRBD2. J lost 3 bases, V lost 6 bases, and 15 bases had no gene match. The germline V gene has CDR1 MNHNS and CDR2 SASEGT. The CDR3 sequence is 18 residues long. CDR3 DNA sequence: TGTGCCAGCAGACCCCCTCTCGCGGGAGGCCAATACACCGGGGAGCTGTTTTTT. Translating gives CASRPPLAGGQYTGELFF.

This chain joins TRBV6-2 or TRBV6-3 and TRBJ2-7; the match to TRBD1 covers 9 bases. V lost 6 bases to trimming and J lost 1 base; unmatched junction nucleotides: 7. Germline CDR1 MNHEY, CDR2 SVGEGT. This CDR3 spans 15 amino acids. The CDR3 here is CASRELGQGSYEQYF. CDR3 in DNA: TGTGCCAGCAGAGAATTGGGACAGGGTTCCTACGAGCAGTACTTC.

A few counts support this clonotype. CDR3 in DNA: TGCGCCAGCAGCCAAGATGGGATCGATAATGAAAAACTGTTTTTT. As protein: CASSQDGIDNEKLFF. This rearrangement joins TRBV4-1 to TRBJ1-4; D is unresolved. This CDR3 has 15 residues. Trimming took 0 bases from V and 4 from J, leaving 9 bases between them. Germline V gene sequence: CDR1 MGHRA, CDR2 YSYEKL.

This clonotype has a handful of counts. The chain recombines TRBV12-3 or TRBV12-4 with TRBJ2-7, with 8 bases fitting TRBD2. The ends lost 2 bases at V and 4 bases at J; junction bases unmatched: 7. The length of the CDR3 is 15 residues. The CDR3 DNA reads TGTGCCAGCAGTTTATCATCGGGAGGGGTATACGAGCAGTACTTC. Translating it yields CASSLSSGGVYEQYF.

The gene calls are TRBV20-1 and TRBJ1-1, with D hard to call. The V and J ends lost 0 bases and 0 bases respectively, with 14 bases between them. The CDR3 covers 16 residues. Per the germline V gene, CDR1 is DFQATT and CDR2 is SNEGSKA (reference sequence). The DNA for the CDR3 is TGCAGTGCTAGAGATGGAGCGAAATTCATGAACACTGAAGCTTTCTTT. It encodes CSARDGAKFMNTEAFF.

This clonotype has just a few counts. The chain employs TRBV3-1 and TRBJ2-3; no clear D. The germline gives CDR1 LGHDT, CDR2 YNNKEL (reference sequence). The V gene lost 0 bases and the J gene lost 2 bases, with 12 bases spanning the gap. The CDR3 extends over 16 amino acids. The CDR3 protein is CASSQELDSYTDTQYF. The CDR3 region has the DNA TGTGCCAGCAGCCAAGAACTTGACTCATACACAGATACGCAGTATTTT.

Ten or more counts support this clonotype. V gene TRBV6-1 combines with J gene TRBJ1-1; D gene unclear. Germline V gene sequence: CDR1 MNHNS, CDR2 SASEGT. The CDR3 has 12 residues. With 7 bases removed from V and 6 bases from J, the gap between germline ends came to 12 bases. Here the CDR3 reads CASNQISSEAFF. The DNA of the CDR3 is TGTGCCAGCAACCAGATTTCTTCTGAAGCTTTCTTT.

This CDR3 is CSASRGWGNEQFF. The CDR3 DNA reads as TGCAGTGCTAGCAGGGGATGGGGCAATGAGCAGTTCTTC. The chain combines TRBV20-1 with TRBJ2-1; tentative D call: TRBD1 (6 bases). V lost 3 bases and J 6 bases, leaving 12 bases between the germline ends. Germline V CDR1 and CDR2: DFQATT, SNEGSKA (reference sequence). This CDR3 has 13 residues.

This clonotype has ten or more counts. The CDR3 DNA sequence: TGTGCCAGCAGCCAAGGAGCAGGGCCTAGCGGGAGAGGGAGGTCCTACAATGAGCAGTTCTTC. It translates to CASSQGAGPSGRGRSYNEQFF. The V and J genes are TRBV4-2 and TRBJ2-1, with TRBD2 matching over 10 bases. V dropped 1 base and J dropped 1; count of bases not matched to a gene: 16. Looked up from germline, CDR1 is LGHNA and CDR2 is YNFKEQ. The CDR3 length is 21 residues.

This clonotype appeared a few times. This chain uses TRBV15 with TRBJ2-5; D may be TRBD1 (6 bases). The CDR3 totals 17 residues. Trimming removed 0 bases at V and 1 base at J, with 15 bases between. Germline CDR1 is LNHNV and CDR2 is YYDKDF (reference sequence). In DNA, the CDR3 is TGTGCCACCAGCAGAGATATCCTAGGACAGACCCAAGAGACCCAGTACTTC. It translates to CATSRDILGQTQETQYF.

The chain combines TRBV7-2 with TRBJ1-5; tentatively, D is TRBD1 (6 bases). Germline V gene sequence: CDR1 SGHTA, CDR2 FQGNSA. The CDR3 loop spans 15 amino acids. The V and J ends lost 1 base and 6 bases respectively, with 13 bases between them. The CDR3 protein is CASSLGGGNGQPQHF. CDR3 nucleotides: TGTGCCAGCAGCTTAGGGGGGGGCAACGGTCAGCCCCAGCATTTT.

The chain is built from TRBV6-2 or TRBV6-3 and TRBJ2-3; 7 nucleotides align to TRBD1. Germline CDR1 and CDR2: MNHEY and SVGEGT. The CDR3 loop spans 14 amino acids. V lost 5 bases and J lost 2; bases outside the gene matches: 4. In DNA, the CDR3 is TGTGCCAGCAGTCAAGGGACAGTCACAGATACGCAGTATTTT. Encoded protein: CASSQGTVTDTQYF.

V is TRBV28 and J is TRBJ2-7, with D perhaps matching TRBD1 or TRBD2 (6 bases each). The CDR3 extends over 14 amino acids. Trimming removed 2 bases from V and 9 bases from J, with 17 bases in between. Per the germline V gene, CDR1 is MDHEN and CDR2 is SYDVKM. The CDR3 coding sequence is TGTGCCAGCAGTTTAAAGTTGAGAAGGGGGGCGCAGTACTTC. Amino acid sequence: CASSLKLRRGAQYF.

This chain connects TRBV7-9 to TRBJ2-5, with D uncertain. Trimming took 2 bases from V and 7 from J, leaving 14 bases between them. Germline V lookup: CDR1 SEHNR, CDR2 FQNEAQ (reference sequence). The CDR3 has 14 amino acids. This CDR3 is CASSLSVPRGTQYF. Written as DNA, the CDR3 is TGTGCCAGCAGCTTATCGGTACCTAGAGGGACCCAGTACTTC.

V gene TRBV6-2 or TRBV6-3 combines with J gene TRBJ2-1; 9 bases line up with TRBD1. In germline, CDR1 is MNHEY, CDR2 SVGEGT. The junction had 6 bases not matched to a gene; V was cut back by 1 base and J by 8 bases. The CDR3 contains 15 residues. The CDR3 protein is CASSYLGQGYDEQFF. Here the CDR3 DNA reads TGTGCCAGCAGTTACTTGGGACAGGGTTATGATGAGCAGTTCTTC.

V gene TRBV28 combines with J gene TRBJ1-1; D unresolved. Between the trimmed V and J ends, which lost 5 bases and 7 bases, there was a span of 14 bases. CDR1 and CDR2 (germline): MDHEN, SYDVKM. The CDR3 totals 13 residues. CDR3 sequence: CASSDPGPLEAFF. CDR3 DNA sequence: TGTGCCAGCAGTGACCCGGGCCCACTTGAAGCTTTCTTT. The full variable domain, completed using reference TRBV28 and TRBJ1-1, is DVKVTQSSRYLVKRTGEKVFLECVQDMDHENMFWYRQDPGLGLRLIYFSYDVKMKEKGDIPEGYSVSREKKERFSLILESASTNQTSMYLCASSDPGPLEAFFGQGTRLTVV.

The V and J genes are TRBV7-8 and TRBJ2-3; D may match TRBD1 or TRBD2 (5 bases each). Trimming pared 5 bases from V and 2 bases from J, leaving 23 bases between. Germline loops: CDR1 SGHVS, CDR2 FQNEAQ. The CDR3 covers 18 residues. The CDR3 region has the DNA TGTGCCAGCAGCCTGATGCCGGCCCTTGGGGGAAACACAGATACGCAGTATTTT. It translates to CASSLMPALGGNTDTQYF.

This clonotype was picked up a small number of times. This chain joins TRBV28 and TRBJ1-3; maybe TRBD1 (5 bases). This CDR3 contains 15 residues. V was clipped by 6 bases and J by 4 bases, with 16 bases between them. Germline lookup yields CDR1 MDHEN and CDR2 SYDVKM. DNA for the CDR3: TGTGCCAGCAGCCCCCCCAGGGTAGCGGGAAACACCATATATTTT. Protein: CASSPPRVAGNTIYF.

This clonotype was picked up a small number of times. The chain is built from TRBV5-1 and TRBJ2-7, with 9 bases aligning to TRBD1. The CDR3 sequence is 16 residues long. J was trimmed by 3 bases and V by 0 bases; bases with no gene match: 7. Germline V gene sequence: CDR1 SGHRS, CDR2 YFSETQ. CDR3 loop: CASSLGAGTGNYEQYF. CDR3 nucleotide sequence: TGCGCCAGCAGCTTGGGGGCTGGGACAGGGAACTACGAGCAGTACTTC.

The V gene is TRBV20-1, the J gene TRBJ1-5; possibly TRBD1 for D (6 bases). V lost 5 bases, J lost 1 base, and 12 bases lay in between. This CDR3 spans 14 amino acids. Germline CDR1 reads DFQATT; CDR2 reads SNEGSKA (reference sequence). The CDR3 DNA reads as TGCAGTGCTGGGGGACACCAGAGCAATCAGCCCCAGCATTTT. It yields the protein CSAGGHQSNQPQHF.

This clonotype has just a few counts. The chain employs TRBV7-2 and TRBJ2-3; TRBD1 agrees at 7 bases. Germline CDR1 is SGHTA and CDR2 is FQGNSA. V shed 5 bases and J 3 bases; nucleotides not matched to a gene: 2. The CDR3 length is 13 residues. CDR3 region: CASSTRGTDTQYF. The CDR3 region has the DNA TGTGCCAGCAGCACCAGGGGGACAGATACGCAGTATTTT.

This clonotype appeared a few times. The chain combines TRBV6-2 or TRBV6-3 with TRBJ1-5, with D possibly being TRBD1 (6 bases). Trimming removed 0 bases at V and 0 bases at J, with 15 bases between. Germline V CDR1 and CDR2: MNHEY, SVGEGT. There are 18 residues in the CDR3. The CDR3 here is CASSYSKRGGYSNQPQHF. In nucleotides, the CDR3 is TGTGCCAGCAGTTACTCGAAGAGGGGGGGCTATAGCAATCAGCCCCAGCATTTT.

The chain carries TRBV20-1 and TRBJ1-1, with D tentatively TRBD1 (6 bases). This CDR3 has 14 amino acids. V dropped 4 bases and J dropped 1 base, with 13 bases sitting between them. The germline V gene has CDR1 DFQATT and CDR2 SNEGSKA (reference sequence). For the CDR3, the DNA is TGCAGTGCTATTCCGGGGGGCGAGAACACTGAAGCTTTCTTT. Translating gives CSAIPGGENTEAFF.